Sequencing of this TCR beta chain was carried out in a study of low-dose radiotherapy and immunotherapy resistance in tumors. Time point of the sample: before trial treatment. This clonotype was counted at least ten times. Germline values: CDR1 DFQATT, CDR2 SNEGSKA (reference sequence). The CDR3 totals 16 residues. The ends lost 3 bases at V and 10 bases at J; junction bases unmatched: 10. TRAV and TRBV primers primed cDNA for both TCRalpha and TCRbeta. The authors ran around 22 PCR cycles to amplify TCRs with a constant-region primer and V-primer adapter. TCRdb reprocessed the reads via MiXCR and lists one record per CDR3 protein. The sample carries some 71,000 distinct CDR3 sequences, less than 40% recorded once.

The rearrangement joins TRBV20-1 to TRBJ2-1; TRBD2 matches 15 bases. This specimen was PBMCs, taken before treatment. The origin of this receptor is a female donor with ovarian cancer. In DNA, the CDR3 is TGCAGTGCTAGGGCTCCGGGACTAGCGGGAGGATACGAGCAGTTCTTC. It encodes CSARAPGLAGGYEQFF.